This T cell receptor (beta chain) comes out of a study of T cells after yellow fever vaccination. Trimming removed 6 bases from V and 2 bases from J; junction bases left unmatched: 26. There are 22 residues in the CDR3. TCRdb re-called the 5' RACE reads with MiXCR, one entry per CDR3 protein. This sample has 310,000 or so distinct CDR3 sequences; around 6.8% occur once, and the top ten carry 15% to 20%. The chain carries TRBV7-1 and TRBJ2-5; 11 bases are a match to TRBD2. TRBV7-1 is marked as an open reading frame, function uncertain. The sample in question was PBMCs, obtained about 49 days after the first yellow fever vaccination. The receptor's source is a man between 18 and 35 years old who received the YFV17D yellow fever vaccine. CDR3 bases: TGTGCCAGCAGTAGGACAGCGATGGCTCCGGGACTAGCGGATCGACTGCAAGAGACCCAGTACTTC. Translating gives CASSRTAMAPGLADRLQETQYF.